Below are 14 T cell receptor beta chains sequenced from a single sample in a study of human T cells and chemical hapten exposure. The sample's time point: patch test 1, 2 weeks after DPC sensitization. The treatment denotes: therapeutic diphenylcyclopropenone sensitization with weekly scalp DPC. TCRdb re-called the RACE reads through MiXCR, storing one row per CDR3 protein. The sample lists more than 65,000 distinct CDR3 sequences; under 9% were seen once. Here the sequenced sample was whole blood, taken in connection with sensitization to the hapten diphenylcyclopropenone (DPC). The receptors shown here come from a woman in her 30s with alopecia areata. Some clones in this sample may be carry-over from other donors' samples.

The table lists this clonotype with a few counts. This chain joins TRBV14 and TRBJ1-3; D gene uncertain. The germline V and J ends were trimmed by 3 bases and 0 bases, with 9 bases remaining between them. The V gene's germline CDR1 is SGHDN and CDR2 FVKESK. The CDR3 extends over 15 amino acids. The CDR3 DNA reads TGTGCCAGCAGCCAGGCAGGAACCTCTGGAAACACCATATATTTT. It yields the protein CASSQAGTSGNTIYF.

This clonotype has at least ten counts. The chain uses TRBV12-3 or TRBV12-4 and TRBJ1-1; maybe TRBD1 (5 bases). V was trimmed by 3 bases and J by 4 bases, leaving 12 bases between them. This CDR3 has 14 residues. The CDR3 here is CASSFSGGTTEAFF. CDR3 in DNA: TGTGCCAGCAGTTTTTCGGGGGGGACCACTGAAGCTTTCTTT.

This clonotype has at least ten counts. This chain uses TRBV7-2 with TRBJ2-4; 7 positions agree with TRBD2. CDR1 is SGHTA, CDR2 FQGNSA, per germline. V shed 5 bases, J shed 2 bases, and the junction held 6 bases outside the gene matches. The CDR3 runs to 15 residues. CDR3 in DNA: TGTGCCAGCAGCCCCCACGGGAGGTCCAAAAACATTCAGTACTTC. Translated, it gives CASSPHGRSKNIQYF.

This clonotype was found many times. The chain is built from TRBV6-5 and TRBJ2-1; D possibly corresponds to TRBD1 (5 bases). This CDR3 comprises 15 residues. V was clipped by 2 bases and J by 1 base, with 9 bases between them. Germline assignment: CDR1 MNHEY and CDR2 SVGAGI. The CDR3 here is CASSYQGESYNEQFF. The DNA of the CDR3 is TGTGCCAGCAGTTACCAGGGCGAATCCTACAATGAGCAGTTCTTC.

This clonotype was counted many times. The rearrangement links TRBV20-1 to TRBJ1-1; D is uncertain. This CDR3 contains 15 residues. Germline CDR1 DFQATT, CDR2 SNEGSKA (reference sequence). With 4 bases removed from V and 0 bases from J, the gap between germline ends came to 15 bases. CDR3 nucleotides: TGCAGTGCTATCCTGAGGCGAAACATGAACACTGAAGCTTTCTTT. It translates to CSAILRRNMNTEAFF.

Note on this clonotype: A much larger clonotype is one base distant, so this may be a read error. This chain connects TRBV20-1 to TRBJ2-1; tentative D call: TRBD2 (7 bases). V was shortened by 4 bases and J by 2 bases, with 12 bases between the two germline ends. Germline lookup yields CDR1 DFQATT and CDR2 SNEGSKA (reference sequence). The CDR3 extends over 14 amino acids. For the CDR3, the DNA is TGCAGTGCTAACCAGGGGAGGGCCTACAATGAGCAGTTCTTC. It codes for CSANQGRAYNEQFF.

This chain uses TRBV12-3 or TRBV12-4 with TRBJ1-1; tentatively, D is TRBD1 (6 bases). The V gene lost 6 bases and the J gene lost 0 bases, with 14 bases spanning the gap. The CDR3 is 15 residues long. The CDR3 loop is CASRAGTRMNTEAFF. CDR3 sequence (DNA): TGTGCCAGCAGGGCAGGGACAAGGATGAACACTGAAGCTTTCTTT.

This clonotype was recorded many times. The CDR3, as DNA: TGCAGCGTGCGACTAGCGGGTGGCACAGATACGCAGTATTTT. Its translation: CSVRLAGGTDTQYF. This rearrangement joins TRBV29-1 to TRBJ2-3; 10 nucleotides match TRBD2. The CDR3 runs 14 residues. With 6 bases clipped from V and 1 base from J, the junction kept 4 bases outside the gene matches. Germline V gene data show CDR1 as SQVTM and CDR2 as ANQGSEA.

This clonotype appeared many times. The genes are TRBV2 and TRBJ1-3; TRBD1 aligns across 11 bases. The length of the CDR3 is 14 residues. V lost 7 bases and J lost 10; bases outside the gene matches: 9. Germline V gene lookup returns CDR1 SNHLY and CDR2 FYNNEI. This CDR3 is CASMEGQGVRTIYF. For the CDR3, the DNA is TGTGCCAGCATGGAGGGACAGGGGGTTAGAACCATATATTTT.

This clonotype was recorded many times. The chain links TRBV20-1 to TRBJ1-2; no clear D. This CDR3 contains 14 residues. Germline CDR1 is DFQATT and CDR2 is SNEGSKA (reference sequence). Trimming removed 3 bases at V and 3 bases at J, with 14 bases between. The CDR3: CSARPVGSDYGYTF. The CDR3 DNA reads as TGCAGTGCTAGGCCGGTGGGCAGCGACTATGGCTACACCTTC.

The rearrangement links TRBV13 to TRBJ2-2; D is uncertain. The CDR3 has 12 amino acids. V lost 3 bases and J 4 bases, leaving 3 bases between the germline ends. CDR1 is PRHDT and CDR2 is FYEKMQ in the germline V gene (reference sequence). CDR3 DNA sequence: TGTGCCAGCAGCTTTATCACCGGGGAGCTGTTTTTT. This codes for CASSFITGELFF.

This clonotype turned up a few times. The chain has TRBV9 and TRBJ1-2; 7 nucleotides agree with TRBD1. The CDR3 length is 15 residues. The junction had 10 bases not matched to a gene; V was cut back by 0 bases and J by 8 bases. The V gene's germline CDR1 is SGDLS and CDR2 YYNGEE. CDR3 amino acids: CASSVDLGQGEGYTF. The CDR3 DNA is TGTGCCAGCAGCGTAGACCTTGGGCAGGGGGAAGGCTACACCTTC.

This clonotype was counted only a few times. V gene TRBV7-9 combines with J gene TRBJ1-1; unclear D gene. The CDR3 runs 13 residues. V was cut by 1 base and J by 4 bases, with 7 bases left in between. CDR1 and CDR2 (germline): SEHNR, FQNEAQ (reference sequence). CDR3 in amino acids: CASSLGAGTEAFF. The CDR3 DNA follows: TGTGCCAGCAGCTTAGGGGCGGGCACTGAAGCTTTCTTT.

This clonotype was picked up a small number of times. The rearrangement uses TRBV7-3 and TRBJ1-1; D unresolved. Trimming removed 5 bases at V and 5 bases at J, with 9 bases between. CDR1 SGHTA and CDR2 FQGTGA come from the germline V gene. This CDR3 spans 12 amino acids. CDR3 protein: CASSHLGTEAFF. CDR3 bases: TGTGCCAGCAGCCACCTGGGTACTGAAGCTTTCTTT.